This T cell receptor beta chain originates from a study of blood T cell repertoires in COVID-19 (dated by TCRdb to the early 2020s). Study-wide context: Samples covering the acute and convalescent phases of COVID-19 were provided by collaborators in the United States, Italy and Spain. The sample metadata nearly always contained a de-identified subject ID, COVID-19 status, age in years and sex. The prospective study material was composed of cDNA or gDNA derived from T cells, B-cell-depleted T cells, or PBMCs. Deeply sampled blood TCRbeta repertoires from subjects exposed to, actively infected with, or recovered from COVID-19 were included in the dataset. The repertoires were released in a freely available public database intended as a resource for research on the immune response to SARS-CoV-2. Samples were obtained from the ongoing ImmuneRACE study (first 160 participants) and from some 1,200 subjects provided by 6 global collaborators. Where available, HLA class I and class II types were taken from metadata supplied by the sample provider and were not determined by assay-based typing. The study at large found these results: How much clinical and demographic metadata was included differed by source and by participant, and the metadata was provided uncurated.

Comments on this clone: The antigen this receptor binds is unknown. Nothing much larger sits one base from this clone, and base qualities are not available.

TCRbeta CDR3 regions were amplified from genomic DNA using the immunoSEQ Assay, a bias-controlled multiplex PCR. For the original study's pipeline: Within the assay, amplification of reference gene primers was used to estimate how many nucleated cells each sample contained. To quantify the absolute abundance of each unique TCRbeta CDR3 rearrangement, sequence reads were collapsed and filtered. Productive Simpson clonality was computed per sample as the square root of Simpson's diversity index over productive rearrangements. TCRdb provides this immuneACCESS table in a form limited to in-frame rearrangements. Some clones are lacking; in checked studies, under half of them reflect an unresolved V gene, and why the rest are absent is not known. That table is the source of V, J and clone size, and D and trimming were worked out from the DNA. The sample data list roughly 200,000 clones, and roughly 80% of these were observed just once. The ten largest clones capture roughly a fifth of the sample.

The collaborating institutions used their own protocols to collect whole blood in K2EDTA tubes. Collaborator samples were shipped for TCRbeta analysis as frozen whole blood, isolated PBMCs, or DNA extracted from either sample type. Source material: peripheral blood. The TCR originated in a human donor in a cohort sampled during active COVID-19.

The CDR3 loop reads CASRDTGLPFYGYTF. The nucleotide sequence reads TGCGCCAGCAGAGACACAGGGTTACCCTTCTATGGCTACACCTTC. The chain uses TRBV5-1 and TRBJ1-2; TRBD1 is possibly the D segment (6 matching bases). Between the V and J ends, shortened by 5 bases and 4 bases respectively, the junction contains 18 bases. CDR1 and CDR2, per the germline V gene, are SGHRS and YFSETQ. Its CDR3 holds 15 amino acids, cysteine through phenylalanine. Only the CDR3 region is kept as DNA, spanning 45 bases read in frame from base 1. Where the CDR3 stops, the reference TRBV5-1 and TRBJ1-2 genes take over; the full variable domain is KAGVTQTPRYLIKTRGQQVTLSCSPISGHRSVSWYQQTPGQGLQFLFEYFSETQRNKGNFPGRFSGRQFSNSRSEMNVSTLELGDSALYLCASRDTGLPFYGYTFGSGTRLTVV.